This TCR beta chain was captured in a study of T cell changes during pregnancy in multiple sclerosis. In this sample, this clone turned up a few times. Clones were sequenced by immunoSEQ multiplex PCR, and TCRdb holds only the in-frame ones, with some missing. The sample yields over 50,000 clones, about 83% seen once. The V gene's germline CDR1 is SGHRS and CDR2 YFSETQ. With V trimmed by 4 bases and J by 3 bases, 3 bases remained unmatched. The CDR3 contains 15 residues. The chain employs TRBV5-1 and TRBJ1-6, with 8 nucleotides matching TRBD1. The specimen was peripheral blood from another person, used as feeder cells. The origin of this receptor is a human donor whose cells served as feeder cells for cultures in a pregnancy study. The CDR3 region is CASSPGQVYNSPLHF. The CDR3 DNA reads as TGCGCCAGCAGCCCGGGACAGGTCTATAATTCACCCCTCCACTTT. Complete variable domain (other parts from reference TRBV5-1 and TRBJ1-6): KAGVTQTPRYLIKTRGQQVTLSCSPISGHRSVSWYQQTPGQGLQFLFEYFSETQRNKGNFPGRFSGRQFSNSRSEMNVSTLELGDSALYLCASSPGQVYNSPLHFGNGTRLTVT.